The 30 T cell receptor beta chains listed next were all sequenced from one sample in a study of neurological immune-mediated disorders. MiXCR was run by TCRdb on the 5' RACE reads, yielding one entry per CDR3 protein. This table has 50,000 to 60,000 distinct CDR3 sequences, about 4% appearing once. The sample taken for sequencing was CD4+ T cells from blood. The receptors come from a woman between 40 and 55 years old with multiple sclerosis.

This clonotype was observed at least ten times. This chain connects TRBV15 to TRBJ2-7; the match to TRBD2 covers 7 bases. CDR1 LNHNV and CDR2 YYDKDF come from the germline V gene (reference sequence). V shed 5 bases and J 7 bases; nucleotides not matched to a gene: 8. The length of the CDR3 is 13 residues. The CDR3 region is CATSPSGAREQYF. CDR3 nucleotides: TGTGCCACCAGCCCGAGCGGGGCGAGGGAGCAGTACTTC.

This clonotype was seen at least ten times. CDR3 DNA: TGCAGTGCTAGAGATCTTAGGCGGGGGGGACTAAATGAGCAGTTCTTC. Its translation is CSARDLRRGGLNEQFF. The rearrangement uses TRBV20-1 and TRBJ2-1; 9 bases fit TRBD2. The V and J ends lost 0 bases and 7 bases, in that order; junction bases with no gene match: 10. Germline assignment: CDR1 DFQATT and CDR2 SNEGSKA (reference sequence). The CDR3 is 16 residues long.

This clonotype has a count of ten or more. The chain couples TRBV5-1 to TRBJ2-7; D remains unclear. The CDR3 is made up of 11 amino acids. Trimming took 1 base from V and 5 from J, leaving 4 bases between them. Per the germline V gene, CDR1 is SGHRS and CDR2 is YFSETQ. The CDR3 DNA reads TGCGCCAGCAGCTTGTCGAACGAGCAGTACTTC. It encodes CASSLSNEQYF.

This clonotype was counted at least ten times. J is TRBJ2-7 and V is TRBV9; TRBD1 matches at 7 bases. CDR3 size: 14 residues. The germline CDR1 and CDR2 sequences are SGDLS and YYNGEE. Germline trimming cut 0 bases from V and 4 bases from J; bases unmatched to any gene: 4. This CDR3 reads CASSVGDSRYEQYF. The CDR3 DNA reads TGTGCCAGCAGCGTAGGGGACAGCCGTTACGAGCAGTACTTC.

At least ten counts were recorded for this clonotype. The J gene is TRBJ1-1, the V gene TRBV12-3 or TRBV12-4, with 9 bases aligning to TRBD1. The CDR3 is made up of 14 amino acids. V trimming: 3 bases; J trimming: 5 bases; junction bases outside the gene matches: 4. The CDR3 loop reads CASSLTGGVTEAFF. The CDR3 region has the DNA TGTGCCAGCAGTTTGACAGGGGGAGTTACTGAAGCTTTCTTT.

This clonotype was observed at least ten times. The rearrangement links TRBV7-8 to TRBJ1-6, with D tentatively TRBD1 (6 bases). The CDR3 loop spans 20 amino acids. V shed 4 bases and J shed 2 bases, with 24 bases lying between them. Germline CDR1 reads SGHVS; CDR2 reads FQNEAQ. CDR3 sequence: CASSSMRGGALGPYNSPLHF. The CDR3 DNA reads as TGTGCCAGCAGCTCCATGCGTGGGGGGGCCCTGGGGCCCTATAATTCACCCCTCCACTTT.

This clonotype showed up many times. The V call is TRBV12-5, the J call TRBJ2-2, with D tentatively TRBD1 (5 bases). The V gene's germline CDR1 is LGHNT and CDR2 FRNRAP. Trimming shortened V by 0 bases and J by 0 bases, and 14 bases separated the two germline ends. This CDR3 contains 18 residues. The CDR3 DNA sequence: TGTGCTAGTGGTTTGGTACGGTCAGGGATTTCGAACACCGGGGAGCTGTTTTTT. Encoded protein: CASGLVRSGISNTGELFF.

The V gene is TRBV7-7, the J gene TRBJ2-1; D is possibly TRBD1 (5 bases). CDR1 is SSHAT and CDR2 is FNYEAQ in the germline V gene (reference sequence). Trimming took off 6 bases at V and 4 bases at J, with 13 bases between the two ends. The CDR3 covers 14 residues. The CDR3 sequence: CASSPGYPYNEQFF. The DNA of the CDR3 is TGTGCCAGCAGTCCAGGGTATCCATACAATGAGCAGTTCTTC.

The sample holds many counts of this clonotype. The V and J genes are TRBV6-5 and TRBJ1-2; D unresolved. Germline CDR1 is MNHEY and CDR2 is SVGAGI. Trimming shortened V by 0 bases and J by 10 bases, and 6 bases separated the two germline ends. The CDR3 totals 11 residues. The CDR3 nucleotides are TGTGCCAGCAGTTACTCGAACGTCTACACCTTC. This encodes CASSYSNVYTF.

This clonotype was seen ten or more times. The rearrangement uses TRBV3-1 and TRBJ2-5; D possibly uses TRBD1 or TRBD2 (6 bases each). Trimming cost V 6 bases and J 4 bases, with 15 bases left between them. CDR1 and CDR2 (germline): LGHDT, YNNKEL (reference sequence). The CDR3 loop spans 14 amino acids. Here the CDR3 DNA reads TGTGCCAGCAGACCCGACTGGGGGGCAGAGACCCAGTACTTC. Translating gives CASRPDWGAETQYF.

This clonotype was seen repeatedly, ten times or more. V is TRBV27 and J is TRBJ2-5, with D perhaps TRBD2 (6 bases). The CDR3 is 15 amino acids. V gave up 0 bases and J gave up 8 bases, with 16 bases separating them. Germline V gene lookup returns CDR1 MNHEY and CDR2 SMNVEV (reference sequence). DNA for the CDR3: TGTGCCAGCAGTTTATCCAGATGGGCGCGGGGCACCCAGTACTTC. Translation gives CASSLSRWARGTQYF.

This clonotype was recorded many times. The V call is TRBV4-1, the J call TRBJ1-2; D is perhaps TRBD1 (5 bases). From germline, CDR1 is MGHRA and CDR2 YSYEKL. CDR3 size: 14 residues. Deletions cut 4 bases from V and 4 bases from J, with 13 bases between. CDR3 sequence (DNA): TGCGCCAGCAGCCTACCCGGGCAGGGCTATGGCTACACCTTC. Its protein product is CASSLPGQGYGYTF.

This clonotype was recorded a few times. The chain uses TRBV18 and TRBJ2-3, with D possibly matching TRBD2 (5 bases). CDR1 and CDR2 from the germline V gene are KGHSH and LQKENI. Trimming took off 2 bases at V and 3 bases at J, with 9 bases between the two ends. This CDR3 is built from 14 residues. The CDR3 coding sequence is TGTGCCAGCTCACCATTTAGGGAGACAGATACGCAGTATTTT. Its protein product is CASSPFRETDTQYF.

This clonotype was seen many times. V usage is TRBV6-1 and J usage is TRBJ2-3; no firm D call. Trimming cost V 1 base and J 6 bases, with 8 bases left between them. The CDR3 has 13 amino acids. Germline V gives CDR1 MNHNS, CDR2 SASEGT. CDR3 residues: CASSEVPVDTQYF. The CDR3 nucleotides are TGTGCCAGCAGTGAAGTTCCCGTCGATACGCAGTATTTT.

This clonotype has at least ten counts. The J gene is TRBJ1-2, the V gene TRBV7-8, with D perhaps TRBD1 (5 bases). Germline V lookup: CDR1 SGHVS, CDR2 FQNEAQ. Trimming left V 3 bases short and J 4 bases short, with 15 bases between. The CDR3 is 15 amino acids. This chain's CDR3 is CASSFTRGSLYGYTF. CDR3 nucleotides: TGTGCCAGCAGCTTCACCCGGGGGTCCCTCTATGGCTACACCTTC.

This clonotype was counted ten times or more. V and J are TRBV3-1 and TRBJ2-1; 8 bases agree with TRBD1. This CDR3 comprises 14 residues. Germline assignment: CDR1 LGHDT and CDR2 YNNKEL (reference sequence). Trimming cost V 3 bases and J 6 bases; bases outside gene matches: 4. The CDR3 is CASSHTDRVNEQFF. DNA for the CDR3: TGTGCCAGCAGCCATACGGACAGGGTCAATGAGCAGTTCTTC.

This clonotype was counted at least ten times. The gene calls are TRBV6-2 or TRBV6-3 and TRBJ1-6, with 8 bases fitting TRBD1. CDR3 length equals 18 residues. The germline CDR1 and CDR2 sequences are MNHEY and SVGEGT. The J segment lost 6 bases and the V segment lost 5 bases, leaving 15 bases of the junction unmatched. Here the CDR3 DNA reads TGTGCCAGCAGTGACCCACGAGACAGGGGCAAGGGTAATTCACCCCTCCACTTT. Protein: CASSDPRDRGKGNSPLHF.

This clonotype appeared many times. The chain combines TRBV29-1 with TRBJ2-3; D is uncertain. Germline V gene data show CDR1 as SQVTM and CDR2 as ANQGSEA. Trimming cost V 5 bases and J 2 bases, with 5 bases left between them. CDR3 size: 11 residues. CDR3 nucleotides: TGCAGCGTTTCACCCACAGATACGCAGTATTTT. Translated: CSVSPTDTQYF.

A note on this clonotype: Mismatch with germline at one junction end may stem from a read error. This chain uses TRBV5-1 with TRBJ2-7; the match to TRBD1 covers 9 bases. The CDR3 spans 13 residues. Germline V gives CDR1 SGHRS, CDR2 YFSETQ. The DNA for the CDR3 is TGCACCAGCAGCGGACAGGGGAACGGTGAGCAGTACTTC. Protein sequence: CTSSGQGNGEQYF.

This clonotype has at least ten counts. The V call is TRBV7-3, the J call TRBJ2-2; no definite D call. Germline V gives CDR1 SGHTA, CDR2 FQGTGA. The CDR3 length is 12 residues. Trimming shortened V by 5 bases and J by 3 bases, and 4 bases separated the two germline ends. For the CDR3, the DNA is TGTGCCAGCAGCCCCTACACCGGGGAGCTGTTTTTT. It translates to CASSPYTGELFF. Variable domain in full (rest from reference TRBV7-3 and TRBJ2-2): GAGVSQTPSNKVTEKGKYVELRCDPISGHTALYWYRQSLGQGPEFLIYFQGTGAADDSGLPNDRFFAVRPEGSVSTLKIQRTERGDSAVYLCASSPYTGELFFGEGSRLTVL.

This clonotype was seen at least ten times. The chain uses TRBV7-2 and TRBJ2-7, with TRBD2 as a possible D gene (6 bases). In germline, CDR1 is SGHTA, CDR2 FQGNSA. The CDR3 runs to 12 residues. V was pared by 1 base and J by 6 bases, with 7 bases between. The CDR3 DNA sequence: TGTGCCAGCAGCTTAGGGAGGGGCGAGCAGTACTTC. Encoded protein: CASSLGRGEQYF.

Many counts were recorded for this clonotype. This chain links TRBV11-2 with TRBJ1-1; a possible D gene is TRBD1 (6 bases). Germline-derived CDR1 and CDR2 are SGHAT and FQNNGV. This CDR3 region has 15 residues. V was pared by 5 bases and J by 0 bases, with 13 bases between. The CDR3 DNA reads as TGTGCCAGCAGCCCCCAAACAGGGTTGAACACTGAAGCTTTCTTT. Translated: CASSPQTGLNTEAFF.

The sample holds many counts of this clonotype. The V call is TRBV5-1, the J call TRBJ1-1, with TRBD1 matching over 9 bases. V shed 1 base, J shed 11 bases, and the junction held 9 bases outside the gene matches. Germline CDR1 is SGHRS and CDR2 is YFSETQ. The CDR3 has 14 residues. This CDR3 is CASSLFHRGQGAFF. CDR3 coding DNA: TGCGCCAGCAGCTTGTTTCACAGGGGGCAGGGTGCTTTCTTT.

This clonotype has ten or more counts. The chain uses TRBV20-1 and TRBJ2-1; unclear D gene. Germline loops: CDR1 DFQATT, CDR2 SNEGSKA (reference sequence). The CDR3 is 12 residues long. Trimming left V 7 bases short and J 6 bases short, with 13 bases between. This chain's CDR3 is CSVPRLANEQFF. CDR3 nucleotides: TGCAGTGTCCCTAGACTCGCCAATGAGCAGTTCTTC.

The sample holds many counts of this clonotype. This chain connects TRBV5-5 to TRBJ1-2; D is perhaps TRBD1 (5 bases). CDR1 is SGHKS and CDR2 is YYEKEE in the germline V gene (reference sequence). V lost 0 bases and J 3 bases, leaving 15 bases between the germline ends. The CDR3 has 16 amino acids. In nucleotides, the CDR3 is TGTGCCAGCAGCTTGGGTGCAGGGAACCGACACTATGGCTACACCTTC. Its protein is CASSLGAGNRHYGYTF. Together with reference TRBV5-5 and TRBJ1-2, the CDR3 gives the full variable domain: DAGVTQSPTHLIKTRGQQVTLRCSPISGHKSVSWYQQVLGQGPQFIFQYYEKEERGRGNFPDRFSARQFPNYSSELNVNALLLGDSALYLCASSLGAGNRHYGYTFGSGTRLTVV.

This clonotype was seen ten or more times. The genes are TRBV20-1 and TRBJ2-2, with 9 bases matching TRBD1. Germline loops: CDR1 DFQATT, CDR2 SNEGSKA (reference sequence). Germline trimming cut 3 bases from V and 5 bases from J; bases unmatched to any gene: 7. The CDR3 extends over 15 amino acids. The CDR3 spells CSARWTGEVTGELFF. CDR3 DNA sequence: TGCAGTGCTAGGTGGACAGGGGAAGTTACCGGGGAGCTGTTTTTT.

This clonotype is medium-sized (0.01 to 0.1%). The chain couples TRBV5-1 to TRBJ2-1; D possibly corresponds to TRBD2 (5 bases). Germline V lookup: CDR1 SGHRS, CDR2 YFSETQ. Trimming removed 3 bases from V and 5 bases from J, with 18 bases in between. The CDR3 spans 16 residues. CDR3 sequence: CASSSDLARNNNEQFF. CDR3 sequence (DNA): TGCGCCAGCAGCTCTGACCTAGCTCGGAATAACAATGAGCAGTTCTTC.

At least ten counts were recorded for this clonotype. CDR3 amino acids: CSVEGYTF. As DNA, the CDR3 is TGCAGCGTTGAGGGCTACACCTTC. The chain couples TRBV29-1 to TRBJ1-2, with unresolved D. The germline CDR1 and CDR2 sequences are SQVTM and ANQGSEA. V lost 3 bases and J lost 8, with 1 base in between. This CDR3 has 8 residues.

This clonotype was counted many times. The rearrangement joins TRBV9 to TRBJ2-5; the D is unclear. Germline CDR1 SGDLS, CDR2 YYNGEE. Trimming removed 3 bases at V and 5 bases at J, with 17 bases between. This CDR3 spans 15 amino acids. CDR3 protein: CASSGAGWTEETQYF. Written as DNA, the CDR3 is TGTGCCAGCAGCGGGGCTGGGTGGACCGAGGAGACCCAGTACTTC.

This clonotype was recorded at least ten times. This chain uses TRBV12-3 or TRBV12-4 with TRBJ1-1; D is perhaps TRBD1 (6 bases). V lost 5 bases to trimming and J lost 3 bases, with 7 bases between them. CDR3 length equals 12 residues. In nucleotides, the CDR3 is TGTGCCAGCAGTACAGGGTACACTGAAGCTTTCTTT. Translated, it gives CASSTGYTEAFF.